This T cell receptor beta chain was captured in a study of cytomegalovirus exposure and HLA in healthy donors. For the study at large: Earlier sequencing of 200 million or so T cells yielded approximately 120 million unique TCR beta sequences. Findings of the study overall: Researchers catalogued roughly 170 TCR beta chains as cytomegalovirus-associated.

Points on this clone: What it binds is unknown.

The PCR contained 60 Vbeta and 13 Jbeta primers. The assay was immunoSEQ multiplex PCR, and TCRdb's table has in-frame clones only and misses some. The sample records 100,000 to 150,000 clones, 75% to 80% being singletons. This CDR3 has 15 amino acids. Germline CDR1 and CDR2: SGHDT and YYEEEE. V shed 0 bases, J shed 6 bases, and the junction held 5 bases outside the gene matches. This chain connects TRBV5-6 to TRBJ2-3, with TRBD2 matching 9 bases. The specimen sequenced was PBMCs. This sequence was found in a woman in her thirties or forties in good health and CMV-seronegative. CDR3 coding DNA: TGTGCCAGCAGCTTGGCTAGCGGGGCAGGGGATACGCAGTATTTT. Translating it yields CASSLASGAGDTQYF.